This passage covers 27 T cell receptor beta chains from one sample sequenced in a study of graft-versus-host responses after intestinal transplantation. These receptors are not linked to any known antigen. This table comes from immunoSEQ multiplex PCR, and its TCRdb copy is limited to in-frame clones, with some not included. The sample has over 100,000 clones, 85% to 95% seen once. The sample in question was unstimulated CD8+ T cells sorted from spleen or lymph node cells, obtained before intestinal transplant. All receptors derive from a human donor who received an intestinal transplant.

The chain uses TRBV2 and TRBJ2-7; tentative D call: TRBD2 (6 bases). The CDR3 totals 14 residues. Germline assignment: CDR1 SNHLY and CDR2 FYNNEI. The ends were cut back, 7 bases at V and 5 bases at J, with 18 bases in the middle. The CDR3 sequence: CASNTGRQRDEQYF. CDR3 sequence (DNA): TGTGCCAGCAATACGGGACGCCAGCGGGACGAGCAGTACTTC.

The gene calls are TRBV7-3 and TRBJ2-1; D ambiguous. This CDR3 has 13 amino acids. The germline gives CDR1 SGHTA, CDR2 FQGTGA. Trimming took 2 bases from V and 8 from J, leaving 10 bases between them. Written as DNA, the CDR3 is TGTGCCAGCAGCTTATTTACGACCGATGAGCAGTTCTTC. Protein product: CASSLFTTDEQFF.

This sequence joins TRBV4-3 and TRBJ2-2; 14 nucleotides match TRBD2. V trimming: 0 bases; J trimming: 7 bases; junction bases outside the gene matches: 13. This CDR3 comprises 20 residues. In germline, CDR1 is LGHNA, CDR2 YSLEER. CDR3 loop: CASSQDYRGLAGGPFGELFF. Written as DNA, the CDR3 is TGCGCCAGCAGCCAAGATTATCGCGGACTAGCGGGAGGTCCCTTCGGGGAGCTGTTTTTT.

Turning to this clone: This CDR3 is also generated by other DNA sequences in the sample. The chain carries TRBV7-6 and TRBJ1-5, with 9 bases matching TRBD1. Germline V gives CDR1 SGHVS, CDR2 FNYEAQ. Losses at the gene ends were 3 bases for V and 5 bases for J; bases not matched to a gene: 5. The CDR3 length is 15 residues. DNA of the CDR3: TGTGCCAGCAGCTTGGGGGACAGGGAAGATCAGCCCCAGCATTTT. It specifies CASSLGDREDQPQHF. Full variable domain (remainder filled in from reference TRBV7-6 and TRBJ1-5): GAGVSQSPRYKVTKRGQDVALRCDPISGHVSLYWYRQALGQGPEFLTYFNYEAQQDKSGLPNDRFSAERPEGSISTLTIQRTEQRDSAMYRCASSLGDREDQPQHFGDGTRLSIL.

The CDR3 coding sequence is TGTGCCAGCAGTGCCAGGGGAGGAGAGACCCAGTACTTC. Translation: CASSARGGETQYF. V and J are TRBV28 and TRBJ2-5, with D possibly called TRBD1 or TRBD2 (6 bases each). Trimming removed 5 bases at V and 4 bases at J, with 11 bases between. The germline gives CDR1 MDHEN, CDR2 SYDVKM. The CDR3 consists of 13 residues.

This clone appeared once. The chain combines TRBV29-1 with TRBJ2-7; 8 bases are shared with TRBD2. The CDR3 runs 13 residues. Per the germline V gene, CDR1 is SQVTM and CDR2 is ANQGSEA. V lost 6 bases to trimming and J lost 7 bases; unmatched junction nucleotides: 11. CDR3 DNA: TGCAGCGTGAAGGACGGGAGGGCCTGGGAGCAGTACTTC. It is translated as CSVKDGRAWEQYF.

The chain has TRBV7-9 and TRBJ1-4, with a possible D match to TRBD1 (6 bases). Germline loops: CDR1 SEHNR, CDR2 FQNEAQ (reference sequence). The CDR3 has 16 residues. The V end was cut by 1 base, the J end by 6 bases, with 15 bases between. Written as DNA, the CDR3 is TGTGCCAGCAGCTTAGACAGGGAGAGGGGGTATGAAAAACTGTTTTTT. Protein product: CASSLDRERGYEKLFF.

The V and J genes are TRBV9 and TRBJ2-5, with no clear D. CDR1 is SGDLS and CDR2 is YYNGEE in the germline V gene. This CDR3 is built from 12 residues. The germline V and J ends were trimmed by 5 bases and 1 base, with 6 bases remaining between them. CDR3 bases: TGTGCCAGCAGTAGCAGCCAAGAGACCCAGTACTTC. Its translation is CASSSSQETQYF.

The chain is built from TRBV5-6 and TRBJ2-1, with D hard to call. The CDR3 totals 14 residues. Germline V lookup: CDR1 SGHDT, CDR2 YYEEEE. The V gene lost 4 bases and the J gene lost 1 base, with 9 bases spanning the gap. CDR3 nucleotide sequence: TGTGCCAGCAGCCAAGGAGTGTCCTACAATGAGCAGTTCTTC. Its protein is CASSQGVSYNEQFF.

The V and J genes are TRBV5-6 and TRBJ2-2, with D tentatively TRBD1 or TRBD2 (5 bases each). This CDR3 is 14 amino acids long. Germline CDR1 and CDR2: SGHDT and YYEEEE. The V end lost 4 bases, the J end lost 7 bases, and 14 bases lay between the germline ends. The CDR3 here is CASSGGLGRGELFF. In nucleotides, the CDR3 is TGTGCCAGCAGCGGGGGATTAGGGCGCGGGGAGCTGTTTTTT.

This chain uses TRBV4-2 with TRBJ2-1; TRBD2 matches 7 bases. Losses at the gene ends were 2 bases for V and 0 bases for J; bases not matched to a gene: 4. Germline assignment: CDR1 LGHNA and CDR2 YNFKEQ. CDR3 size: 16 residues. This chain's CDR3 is CASSQTLASSYNEQFF. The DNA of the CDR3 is TGTGCCAGCAGCCAAACACTAGCGAGCTCCTACAATGAGCAGTTCTTC.

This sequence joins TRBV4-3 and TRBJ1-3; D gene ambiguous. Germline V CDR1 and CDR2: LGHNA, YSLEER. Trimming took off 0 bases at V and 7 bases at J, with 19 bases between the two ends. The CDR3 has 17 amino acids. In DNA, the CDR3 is TGCGCCAGCAGCCAAGATTGGGTCAGCTATAGAGACAACACCATATATTTT. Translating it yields CASSQDWVSYRDNTIYF.

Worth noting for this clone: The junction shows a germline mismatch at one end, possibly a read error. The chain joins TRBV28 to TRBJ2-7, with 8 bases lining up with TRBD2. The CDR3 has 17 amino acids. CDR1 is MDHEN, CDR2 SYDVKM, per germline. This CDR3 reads CASSLPPRLAQTYERYF. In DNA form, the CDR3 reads TGTGCCAGCAGTTTGCCCCCCCGACTAGCGCAAACCTACGAGCGGTACTTC.

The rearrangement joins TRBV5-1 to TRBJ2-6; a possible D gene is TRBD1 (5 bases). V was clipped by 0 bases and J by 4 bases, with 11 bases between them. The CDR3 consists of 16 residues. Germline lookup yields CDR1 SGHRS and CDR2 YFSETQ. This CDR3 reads CASSLARAGGANVLTF. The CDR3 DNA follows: TGCGCCAGCAGCTTGGCCAGGGCAGGGGGGGCCAACGTCCTGACTTTC.

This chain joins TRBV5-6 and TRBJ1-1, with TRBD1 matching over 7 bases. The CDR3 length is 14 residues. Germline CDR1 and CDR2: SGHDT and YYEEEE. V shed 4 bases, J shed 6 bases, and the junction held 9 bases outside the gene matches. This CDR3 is CASSNIPGQPEAFF. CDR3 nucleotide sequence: TGTGCCAGCAGCAACATCCCGGGACAGCCTGAAGCTTTCTTT.

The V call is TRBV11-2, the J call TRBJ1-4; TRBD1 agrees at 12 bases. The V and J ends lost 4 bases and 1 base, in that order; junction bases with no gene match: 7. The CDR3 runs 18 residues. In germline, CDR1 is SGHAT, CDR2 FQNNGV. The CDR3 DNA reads TGTGCCAGCAGCTCAGGGACAGGGGGCGCCGGAACTAATGAAAAACTGTTTTTT. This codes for CASSSGTGGAGTNEKLFF.

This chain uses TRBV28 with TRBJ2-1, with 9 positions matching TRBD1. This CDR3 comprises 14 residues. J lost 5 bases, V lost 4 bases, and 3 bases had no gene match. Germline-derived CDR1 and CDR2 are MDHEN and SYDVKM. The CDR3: CASSWDRENNEQFF. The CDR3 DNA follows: TGTGCCAGCAGTTGGGACAGGGAAAACAATGAGCAGTTCTTC.

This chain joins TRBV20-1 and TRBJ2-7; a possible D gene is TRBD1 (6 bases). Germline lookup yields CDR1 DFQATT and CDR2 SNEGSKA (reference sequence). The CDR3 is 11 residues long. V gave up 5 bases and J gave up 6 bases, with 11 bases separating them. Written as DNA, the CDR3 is TGCAGTGCTCCCCAGGGGAGCGAGCAGTACTTC. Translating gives CSAPQGSEQYF.

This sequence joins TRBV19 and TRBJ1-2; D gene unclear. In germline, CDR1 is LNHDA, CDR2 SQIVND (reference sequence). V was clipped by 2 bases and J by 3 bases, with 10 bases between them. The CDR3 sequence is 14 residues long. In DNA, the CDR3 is TGTGCCAGTAGTATAAGCTTAACGTACTATGGCTACACCTTC. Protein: CASSISLTYYGYTF.

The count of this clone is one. For the CDR3, the DNA is TGTGCCTGCTCGACCGACTCAACCTATAATTCACCCCTCCACTTT. Amino acid sequence: CACSTDSTYNSPLHF. The J gene is TRBJ1-6, the V gene TRBV30, with D hard to call. This CDR3 region has 15 residues. Germline lookup yields CDR1 GTSNPN and CDR2 SVGIG (reference sequence). The ends were cut back, 6 bases at V and 2 bases at J, with 14 bases in the middle. Variable domain in full (rest from reference TRBV30 and TRBJ1-6): SQTIHQWPATLVQPVGSPLSLECTVEGTSNPNLYWYRQAAGRGLQLLFYSVGIGQISSEVPQNLSASRPQDRQFILSSKKLLLSDSGFYLCACSTDSTYNSPLHFGNGTRLTVT.

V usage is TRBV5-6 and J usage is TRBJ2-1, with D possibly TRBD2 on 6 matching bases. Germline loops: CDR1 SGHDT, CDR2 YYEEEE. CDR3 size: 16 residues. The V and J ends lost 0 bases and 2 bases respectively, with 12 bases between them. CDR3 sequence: CASSLVWTKPYNEQFF. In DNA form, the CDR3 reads TGTGCCAGCAGCTTGGTCTGGACTAAGCCCTACAATGAGCAGTTCTTC.

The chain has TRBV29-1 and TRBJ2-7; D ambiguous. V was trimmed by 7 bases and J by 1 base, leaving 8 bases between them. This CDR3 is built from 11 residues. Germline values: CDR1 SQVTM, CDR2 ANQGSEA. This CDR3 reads CSALLSYEQYF. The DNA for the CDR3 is TGCAGCGCCCTTTTATCCTACGAGCAGTACTTC.

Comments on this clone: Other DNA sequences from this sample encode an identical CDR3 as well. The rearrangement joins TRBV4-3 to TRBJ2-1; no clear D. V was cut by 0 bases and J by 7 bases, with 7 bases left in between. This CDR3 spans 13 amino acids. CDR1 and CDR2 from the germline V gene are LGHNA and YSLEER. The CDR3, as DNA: TGCGCCAGCAGCCAAGATTTAGGGAATGAGCAGTTCTTC. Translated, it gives CASSQDLGNEQFF.

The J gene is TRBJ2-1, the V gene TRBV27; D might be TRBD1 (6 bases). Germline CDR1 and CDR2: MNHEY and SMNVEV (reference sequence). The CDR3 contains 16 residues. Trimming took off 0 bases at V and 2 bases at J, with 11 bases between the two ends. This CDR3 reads CASSLSFPGAYNEQFF. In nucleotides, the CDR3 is TGTGCCAGCAGTTTATCATTTCCAGGGGCCTACAATGAGCAGTTCTTC.

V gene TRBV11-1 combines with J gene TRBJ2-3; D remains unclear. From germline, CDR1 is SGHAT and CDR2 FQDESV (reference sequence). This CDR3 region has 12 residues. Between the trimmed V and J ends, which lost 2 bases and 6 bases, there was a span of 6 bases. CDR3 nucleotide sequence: TGTGCCAGCAGCTTATATGCTGATACGCAGTATTTT. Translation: CASSLYADTQYF.

The DNA for the CDR3 is TGTGCCAGCAGCGGTGACAACGCCTACGAGCAGTACTTC. It yields the protein CASSGDNAYEQYF. The chain employs TRBV5-6 and TRBJ2-7; D remains unclear. This CDR3 has 13 residues. CDR1 is SGHDT and CDR2 is YYEEEE in the germline V gene. V lost 4 bases to trimming and J lost 2 bases, with 10 bases between them. Full variable domain (rest looked up from reference TRBV5-6 and TRBJ2-7): DAGVTQSPTHLIKTRGQQVTLRCSPKSGHDTVSWYQQALGQGPQFIFQYYEEEERQRGNFPDRFSGHQFPNYSSELNVNALLLGDSALYLCASSGDNAYEQYFGPGTRLTVT.

Here the CDR3 reads CASSSRLAGIYEQYF. The CDR3 DNA reads TGCGCCAGCAGCTCCCGACTGGCAGGGATCTACGAGCAGTACTTC. The rearrangement uses TRBV4-1 and TRBJ2-7, with D possibly TRBD1 on 5 matching bases. The germline CDR1 and CDR2 sequences are MGHRA and YSYEKL. CDR3 size: 15 residues. Trimming stripped 5 bases from V and 3 bases from J, with 17 bases between.